The sequence of this T cell receptor beta chain was determined in a study of T cells after yellow fever vaccination (dated by TCRdb to between 2019 and 2020). At the level of the whole study: The SMART-Seq v4 Ultra Low Input RNA kit was used to prepare libraries from fractions with low cell numbers. To follow T-cell clones before and after both primary and booster YFV17D yellow fever vaccination, bulk TCR alpha and beta repertoires underwent longitudinal sequencing. The cohort comprised two healthy male donors, one aged 18 to 29 and one aged 30 to 40 years. Blood was collected at multiple timepoints before and after primary and secondary immunization, and bulk PBMC replicates and cell subsets were isolated. The paper as a whole reports these results and caveats: FACS-sorted repertoires could contain abundant contaminating clonotypes from the bulk population, so computational filtering was required. The secondary T-cell response was found to be weaker but faster than the primary response, with a peak reached on day 5 rather than on day 15. After the booster, most clones that had expanded after primary vaccination were detected again (approximately 96% of CD4 and around 88% of CD8), suggesting broad maintenance of memory. Because the study included only a couple of donors, the extent to which the findings can be generalized is limited. A small share of clonotypes was detected in both CD4 and CD8 compartments, with the overlap likely arising from convergent recombination.

A distance of 20 bases separates the germline ends of V and J, which lose 4 bases and 8 bases respectively. The germline V gene (reference sequence) provides CDR1 LGHDT and CDR2 YNNKEL. The CDR3 starts with the cysteine, ends with the phenylalanine, and has 15 residues. This entry keeps only the CDR3 DNA: 45 bases, framed from base 1. This clonotype has just a few counts. The target of this receptor is not known. One base away there is no much larger clone; base qualities are not given. TCR cDNA was synthesized by 5'RACE template switching, through which a universal primer site and unique molecular identifiers were introduced. Priming of cDNA synthesis was performed from both the TCR alpha and TCR beta constant segments. Library amplification used two PCR steps, and the second PCR step added sample barcodes and sequencing adapters. Sequencing of libraries was done on Illumina HiSeq 2500 (2x100 bp) or NovaSeq (2x150 bp). The paper's processing steps were these. MIGEC handled demultiplexing of reads and collapsing into UMI consensus sequences, while MiXCR performed V(D)J alignment. Vaccine-responding clonotypes were identified with edgeR using replicate PBMC samples, with FDR below 0.01 and a log2 fold change above 5 up to day 15 being required. Bulk clonotypes were assigned CD4 or CD8 identity according to which sequenced CD4 or CD8 repertoire held them at higher abundance. The raw public data were reprocessed by TCRdb itself: fastp quality trimming at Q25, MiXCR clonotype calling, in-frame beta chains only. Identical CDR3 proteins give one entry, which carries the most common genes and DNA. The V and J calls were determined by TCRdb, not by the authors. The sample table shows around 500,000 distinct CDR3 sequences, and 20% to 25% are seen once. Of the sample, roughly a sixth falls within the top ten clones.

The treatment or condition label on this specimen signifies: live attenuated yellow fever vaccine strain. At each blood-draw timepoint, two biological replicates of bulk PBMCs were collected. A standard Ficoll-Paque protocol was used to isolate PBMCs from peripheral blood. TriZol was used to extract RNA from bulk PBMCs, CD4 and CD8 fractions, and dextramer-positive and dextramer-negative fractions. The chain links TRBV3-1 with TRBJ1-2; tentative D gene TRBD1, with 5 bases matching. Source: PBMCs, taken more than 20 days after the first yellow fever vaccination. This clonotype was sampled from a man between 18 and 35 years old who received the YFV17D yellow fever vaccine. The nucleotide sequence reads as follows: TGTGCCAGCAGCCTAAGCGGGCAGGGAGAGGAGGGCTACACCTTC. The resulting protein is CASSLSGQGEEGYTF.